The clone carrying this T cell receptor (beta chain) has just one count. The antigen is unknown. The data stem from a study of cytomegalovirus exposure and HLA in healthy donors. PCR primers comprised 60 Vbeta and 13 Jbeta primers. Sequenced by immunoSEQ multiplex PCR; TCRdb stores in-frame clones only, minus some. The repertoire has some 150,000 clones, roughly three quarters of them found once; the top ten carry approximately 4%. The CDR3 has 17 residues. Overall study findings and caveats: A later analysis linked a missense DCLRE1C variant to TCR beta V- and J-gene trimming.

This chain links TRBV12-1 with TRBJ1-5; the table's TRBD1 call for D was not verified on the DNA. TRBV12-1 is annotated as a pseudogene. The TCR comes from a man aged 18 to 29 in good health and CMV-seronegative. Material for sequencing was PBMCs. The CDR3 bases are TGTGCCAGCAGCTTTACCCGGGACAGGGGGCGCATGCAGCCCCAGCATTTT. It specifies CASSFTRDRGRMQPQHF.